These 4 T cell receptor beta chains were sequenced from one sample in a study of shared clonotypes between healthy human individuals (dated by TCRdb to the early 2020s). The method was the immunoSEQ multiplex PCR assay. Not all clones reach the TCRdb copy of this immuneACCESS table, which keeps in-frame sequences only. Checked studies attribute under half of the gap to unresolved V genes and leave the rest unexplained. This sample holds 500,000 to 550,000 clones; roughly 95% were observed only once. The top ten constitute 0.05% to 0.08% of the sample. The source material was naive CD4+ T cells sorted from blood. The cell subset or site tag for this specimen amounts to: CD45RA+ positively selected. These receptors were collected from a woman aged 25 to 39 in good health.

The rearrangement joins TRBV6-6 to TRBJ1-2; 9 bases are a match to TRBD1. The ends lost 6 bases at V and 7 bases at J; junction bases unmatched: 6. The CDR3 covers 13 residues. Germline V gene data show CDR1 as MNHNY and CDR2 as SVGAGI (reference sequence). CDR3 amino acids: CASRLQGAVGYTF. The DNA for the CDR3 is TGTGCCAGCAGGTTACAGGGGGCGGTTGGCTACACCTTC.

V is TRBV28 and J is TRBJ2-3; no reliable D call. CDR1 and CDR2 (germline): MDHEN, SYDVKM. This CDR3 is built from 14 residues. Deletions cut 8 bases from V and 0 bases from J, with 12 bases between. The CDR3 nucleotides are TGTGCCAGCTTCCGAACCAGGAGCACAGATACGCAGTATTTT. As protein: CASFRTRSTDTQYF. The full variable domain, in which reference TRBV28 and TRBJ2-3 provide the parts outside the CDR3, is DVKVTQSSRYLVKRTGEKVFLECVQDMDHENMFWYRQDPGLGLRLIYFSYDVKMKEKGDIPEGYSVSREKKERFSLILESASTNQTSMYLCASFRTRSTDTQYFGPGTRLTVL.

This clone has a single count. This sequence joins TRBV5-4 and TRBJ2-7; TRBD1 is a possible D gene (5 bases). Germline CDR1 is SGHNT and CDR2 is YYREEE (reference sequence). CDR3 length equals 14 residues. The V end lost 1 base, the J end lost 1 base, and 9 bases lay between the germline ends. The DNA for the CDR3 is TGTGCCAGCAGCTTGCCTGGACAATCCTACGAGCAGTACTTC. This gives the protein CASSLPGQSYEQYF. The full variable domain, with the rest looked up from reference TRBV5-4 and TRBJ2-7, is ETGVTQSPTHLIKTRGQQVTLRCSSQSGHNTVSWYQQALGQGPQFIFQYYREEENGRGNFPPRFSGLQFPNYSSELNVNALELDDSALYLCASSLPGQSYEQYFGPGTRLTVT.

The chain recombines TRBV18 with TRBJ2-2; 9 bases are shared with TRBD1. The CDR3 covers 17 residues. With V trimmed by 1 base and J by 1 base, 4 bases remained unmatched. Per the germline V gene, CDR1 is KGHSH and CDR2 is LQKENI. The CDR3 here is CASSPLLDRGNTGELFF. CDR3 nucleotide sequence: TGTGCCAGCTCACCACTCTTGGACAGGGGGAACACCGGGGAGCTGTTTTTT.